These 2 T cell receptor beta chains were all obtained from the same sample, sequenced in a study of T cell responses to AZD1222 COVID-19 vaccine. The protocol was immunoSEQ multiplex PCR, while the TCRdb copy is restricted to in-frame clones and leaves out a portion. The sample carries about 160,000 clones, roughly 90% recorded once. Material: peripheral blood, obtained 28 days after the second AZD1222 dose. These receptors came from an adult who received the AZD1222 COVID-19 vaccine.

V and J are TRBV3-1 (or the pseudogene TRBV3-2) and TRBJ1-6; D not certain. Trimming removed 2 bases from V and 8 bases from J, with 13 bases in between. Per the germline V gene, CDR1 is LGHDT and CDR2 is YNNKEL (reference sequence). There are 15 residues in the CDR3. This CDR3 reads CASSQIFQEDSPLHF. The CDR3 coding sequence is TGTGCCAGCAGCCAAATTTTCCAGGAGGATTCACCCCTCCACTTT.

The rearrangement joins TRBV5-5 to TRBJ1-1; TRBD1 is a possible D gene (5 bases). Germline V gene lookup returns CDR1 SGHKS and CDR2 YYEKEE (reference sequence). Trimming cost V 3 bases and J 4 bases, with 16 bases left between them. The CDR3 is made up of 15 amino acids. CDR3 in DNA: TGTGCCAGCAGCTCCCCCGCAGGGCTACTCACTGAAGCTTTCTTT. Encoded protein: CASSSPAGLLTEAFF.